Included here is one TCR beta chain sequence, with context. The antigen is undetermined. Selected positively for CCR7 and CD45RO-negative, naive CD8 cells excluded terminally differentiated effector memory CD45RA+ cells. The method was immunoSEQ multiplex PCR; TCRdb's version includes in-frame clones alone and lacks a portion of them. The sample gives under 700,000 clones, approximately 95% of which show up once; about 0.11% is in the top ten. This CDR3 has 17 amino acids. The V gene's germline CDR1 is SEHNR and CDR2 FQNEAQ (reference sequence). The V segment lost 0 bases and the J segment 0 bases; nucleotides outside the gene matches: 6. This entry belongs to a study of shared clonotypes between healthy human individuals. Notes on the study in general: Larger richness was generally estimated for naive than memory subsets. It was only blood that was sampled, and tissue repertoires likely differ. Sorted-subset samples were not fully sequenced, rarefaction indicated. Sharing across a few donors was seen in roughly 5% of naive CD4 clonotypes.

This chain joins TRBV7-9 and TRBJ2-3, with 7 bases lining up with TRBD2. Sequencing input: naive CD8+ T cells sorted from blood. The sequence was obtained from a woman in her twenties or thirties in good health. In DNA form, the CDR3 reads TGTGCCAGCAGCTTAGCGGGAGGGCCATTTAGCACAGATACGCAGTATTTT. This translates into CASSLAGGPFSTDTQYF.